The clone carrying this T cell receptor beta chain was seen a handful of times. Its antigen remains unidentified. The data stem from a study of T-cell memory formation after mild COVID-19. Study-level information: Clustering of TCRs was largely donor specific. General observations from the study: Pre-infection memory showed some responding clones, and this suggested that cross-reactive memory joined. CD4+ contracting clones were found mainly in CM and EM, and CD8+ ones in EMRA.

The germline gives CDR1 SNHLY, CDR2 FYNNEI. Losses at the gene ends were 6 bases for V and 4 bases for J; bases not matched to a gene: 4. The CDR3 covers 15 residues. Using constant-segment primers, 5'RACE produced TCR alpha and TCR beta cDNA libraries carrying sample barcodes and UMIs. In TCRdb, the 5' RACE reads were re-called with MiXCR into one record per CDR3 protein. The sample has approximately 290,000 distinct CDR3 sequences; 8% to 10% are singletons. J is TRBJ2-1 and V is TRBV2; 12 bases agree with TRBD2. Sequenced sample: PBMCs or a T cell subset sorted from them (not recorded which). The TCR originated in a young man who had mild COVID-19 (a few samples of this study predate the infection). Cell type and time point are not known. CDR3 sequence reads: CASSVLAGGYNEQFF. The CDR3 DNA is TGTGCCAGCAGCGTACTAGCGGGGGGATACAATGAGCAGTTCTTC.